What follows are 14 T cell receptor beta chains derived from one specimen sequenced in a study of blood T cell repertoires in COVID-19. The assay was immunoSEQ multiplex PCR, and TCRdb's table has in-frame clones only and misses some. The sample includes some 130,000 clones, roughly 83% of them seen just once. Sequencing was performed on PBMCs or T cells enriched from blood (not recorded which). The receptors were gathered from a man in his forties with acute COVID-19.

To note about this clone: This may be a read error: a much more frequent sequence differs by one nucleotide. V gene TRBV7-7 combines with J gene TRBJ1-1; no clear D. V lost 2 bases and J lost 1, with 5 bases in between. Germline lookup yields CDR1 SSHAT and CDR2 FNYEAQ (reference sequence). The CDR3 extends over 13 amino acids. The CDR3 is CASSLQENTEAFF. As DNA, the CDR3 is TGTGCCAGCAGCTTACAGGAGAACACTGAAGCTTTCTTT. Drawing the rest from reference TRBV7-7 and TRBJ1-1, the complete variable domain is GAGVSQSPRYKVTKRGQDVTLRCDPISSHATLYWYQQALGQGPEFLTYFNYEAQPDKSGLPSDRFSAERPEGSISTLTIQRTEQRDSAMYRCASSLQENTEAFFGQGTRLTVV.

This rearrangement joins TRBV30 to TRBJ1-2, with D possibly being TRBD1 (6 bases). Germline CDR1 GTSNPN, CDR2 SVGIG (reference sequence). The CDR3 length is 15 residues. V lost 2 bases and J lost 8, with 21 bases in between. The CDR3 coding sequence is TGTGCCTGGAGTTTCCACAGGGTGGGGCTCTCGGGCTACACCTTC. Its translation: CAWSFHRVGLSGYTF.

This chain uses TRBV18 with TRBJ2-1, with 9 nucleotides matching TRBD2. Germline values: CDR1 KGHSH, CDR2 LQKENI. After removal of 1 base from V and 5 bases from J, the junction contained 3 bases not matched to a gene. The CDR3 consists of 15 residues. CDR3 DNA sequence: TGTGCCAGCTCACCACTAGCGGGGGAAAACAATGAGCAGTTCTTC. Protein product: CASSPLAGENNEQFF.

The rearrangement uses TRBV7-2 and TRBJ2-1, with TRBD2 as a possible D gene (5 bases). Germline loops: CDR1 SGHTA, CDR2 FQGNSA. V was clipped by 1 base and J by 9 bases, with 10 bases between them. The CDR3 length is 13 residues. The CDR3 is CASSLGWSGEQFF. CDR3 in DNA: TGTGCCAGCAGCTTAGGGTGGAGCGGTGAGCAGTTCTTC.

The rearrangement links TRBV4-3 to TRBJ2-7; D is possibly TRBD1 (7 bases). V was clipped by 4 bases and J by 3 bases, with 25 bases between them. The CDR3 is 18 residues long. CDR1 LGHNA and CDR2 YSLEER come from the germline V gene. CDR3 residues: CASSLSFARQGGFYEQYF. CDR3 coding DNA: TGCGCCAGCAGCCTCTCCTTCGCCAGGCAGGGGGGATTCTACGAGCAGTACTTC.

The chain uses TRBV7-2 and TRBJ2-1, with D perhaps matching TRBD2 (6 bases). This CDR3 is 15 amino acids long. Trimming pared 2 bases from V and 8 bases from J, leaving 16 bases between. In germline, CDR1 is SGHTA, CDR2 FQGNSA. In nucleotides, the CDR3 is TGTGCCAGCAGCTTATGGGGACTTGGCGCAGATGAGCAGTTCTTC. It is translated as CASSLWGLGADEQFF. Drawing the rest from reference TRBV7-2 and TRBJ2-1, the complete variable domain is GAGVSQSPSNKVTEKGKDVELRCDPISGHTALYWYRQSLGQGLEFLIYFQGNSAPDKSGLPSDRFSAERTGGSVSTLTIQRTQQEDSAVYLCASSLWGLGADEQFFGPGTRLTVL.

The chain employs TRBV5-6 and TRBJ1-2, with a tentative D call TRBD1 (6 bases). The CDR3 totals 16 residues. Trimming took off 1 base at V and 0 bases at J, with 13 bases between the two ends. Germline loops: CDR1 SGHDT, CDR2 YYEEEE. The CDR3 sequence: CASSLYHRETNYGYTF. CDR3 in DNA: TGTGCCAGCAGCTTGTACCACAGGGAGACTAACTATGGCTACACCTTC. Drawing the rest from reference TRBV5-6 and TRBJ1-2, the complete variable domain is DAGVTQSPTHLIKTRGQQVTLRCSPKSGHDTVSWYQQALGQGPQFIFQYYEEEERQRGNFPDRFSGHQFPNYSSELNVNALLLGDSALYLCASSLYHRETNYGYTFGSGTRLTVV.

The V gene is TRBV4-1, the J gene TRBJ2-3, with TRBD1 as a possible D gene (6 bases). V was shortened by 0 bases and J by 6 bases, with 13 bases between the two germline ends. Germline assignment: CDR1 MGHRA and CDR2 YSYEKL. This CDR3 contains 15 residues. For the CDR3, the DNA is TGCGCCAGCAGCCAAGATGACAGGACCTCTGATACGCAGTATTTT. As protein: CASSQDDRTSDTQYF.

CDR3 loop: CASSQDSQGGYGYTF. For the CDR3, the DNA is TGCGCCAGCAGCCAAGATAGCCAGGGCGGCTATGGCTACACCTTC. The rearrangement links TRBV4-1 to TRBJ1-2, with D maybe TRBD1 (5 bases). V lost 0 bases and J 4 bases, leaving 12 bases between the germline ends. The CDR3 totals 15 residues. Per germline, CDR1 MGHRA and CDR2 YSYEKL.

The sample holds many counts of this clone. The J gene is TRBJ2-3, the V gene TRBV6-2 or TRBV6-3; 9 nucleotides agree with TRBD2. Germline V gives CDR1 MNHEY, CDR2 SVGEGT. Germline trimming cut 4 bases from V and 6 bases from J; bases unmatched to any gene: 8. The CDR3 spans 15 residues. The CDR3 sequence is CASSFLAGSGDTQYF. CDR3 coding DNA: TGTGCCAGCAGTTTTCTAGCGGGGTCCGGGGATACGCAGTATTTT.

This clone was detected once. The chain couples TRBV4-1 to TRBJ2-1; 8 nucleotides align to TRBD1. This CDR3 region has 15 residues. The J segment lost 6 bases and the V segment lost 0 bases, leaving 4 bases of the junction unmatched. Looked up from germline, CDR1 is MGHRA and CDR2 is YSYEKL. CDR3 region: CASSQDRGPGNEQFF. The CDR3 DNA follows: TGCGCCAGCAGCCAAGACAGGGGGCCAGGCAATGAGCAGTTCTTC.

The chain joins TRBV19 to TRBJ1-1, with a tentative D call TRBD1 (6 bases). V was shortened by 7 bases and J by 3 bases, with 12 bases between the two germline ends. The CDR3 has 13 residues. Germline CDR1 and CDR2: LNHDA and SQIVND (reference sequence). The CDR3: CASTQGRDTEAFF. Here the CDR3 DNA reads TGTGCCAGTACCCAGGGGAGGGACACTGAAGCTTTCTTT.

The CDR3: CASSQGGRGNSPLHF. Here the CDR3 DNA reads TGTGCCAGCAGCCAAGGCGGCAGGGGTAATTCACCCCTCCACTTT. This chain connects TRBV3-1 (or the pseudogene TRBV3-2) to TRBJ1-6; D perhaps matches TRBD1 (6 bases). This CDR3 comprises 15 residues. V was trimmed by 1 base and J by 6 bases, leaving 10 bases between them. In germline, CDR1 is LGHDT, CDR2 YNNKEL (reference sequence).

Written as DNA, the CDR3 is TGTGCCAGCAGCTTAGTGGGCAGGGGAAACACTGAAGCTTTCTTT. It is translated as CASSLVGRGNTEAFF. The chain carries TRBV7-6 and TRBJ1-1; a possible D gene is TRBD1 (6 bases). The CDR3 is 15 amino acids. The V end lost 1 base, the J end lost 2 bases, and 11 bases lay between the germline ends. The V gene's germline CDR1 is SGHVS and CDR2 FNYEAQ.